These T cell receptor beta chains were read from a single sample in a study of identical twins. MiXCR, applied by TCRdb to the 5' RACE reads, yields one record per CDR3 protein. The data contain about 240,000 distinct CDR3 sequences, about 10% of them singletons. The sample was memory T cells sorted from blood. Source of these receptors: a man aged 50 to 60 in good health. The CDR3 runs from the conserved cysteine through the conserved F or W. D genes are given only for firm matches. Only part of the rows carry a size: once, few, many, or a class if the clone is expanded.

D,V,size,J,CDR3,DNA
TRBD1,TRBV28,many,TRBJ1-6,CASRAGGNNSPLHF,TGTGCCAGCCGAGCAGGGGGTAATAATTCACCCCTCCACTTT
TRBD2,TRBV20-1,many,TRBJ2-5,CSAPSGVLRETQYF,TGCAGTGCACCTAGCGGGGTTTTGCGGGAGACCCAGTACTTC
-,TRBV7-2,-,TRBJ2-7,CASSLVPLFQYF,TGTGCCAGCAGCTTAGTGCCGCTGTTCCAGTACTTC
-,TRBV20-1,-,TRBJ2-4,CSSDSLNPPGIQYF,TGCAGTTCCGACTCATTGAATCCCCCAGGGATTCAGTACTTC
TRBD1,TRBV18,many,TRBJ2-7,CASSPGTGGSYEQYF,TGTGCCAGCTCACCTGGGACAGGGGGGAGTTACGAGCAGTACTTC
-,TRBV4-3,many,TRBJ1-2,CASSNPGGYGYTF,TGCGCCAGCAGCAACCCCGGGGGATATGGCTACACCTTC
-,TRBV12-3/TRBV12-4,few,TRBJ1-2,CASTTPGGYGYTF,TGTGCCAGCACAACGCCTGGGGGTTATGGCTACACCTTC
-,TRBV3-1,few,TRBJ2-3,CASSQARSGYTDTQYF,TGTGCCAGCAGCCAAGCTCGGAGCGGGTACACAGATACGCAGTATTTT
-,TRBV6-1,-,TRBJ1-1,CASMPDARGSMNTEAFF,TGTGCCAGCATGCCCGACGCGAGGGGCAGCATGAACACTGAAGCTTTCTTT
TRBD1,TRBV20-1,few,TRBJ1-2,CSAPGQGTNYGYTF,TGCAGTGCGCCTGGACAGGGGACTAACTATGGCTACACCTTC